This T cell receptor (beta chain) originates from a study of blood T cell repertoires in COVID-19. Overall study: Material from acute and convalescent COVID-19 was sourced from the United States, Italy and Spain.

Data came from immunoSEQ multiplex PCR; TCRdb stores just in-frame clones and leaves some out. The sample has roughly 97,000 clones; about 90% are singletons. CDR1 is SGHAT and CDR2 is FQNNGV in the germline V gene. The CDR3 totals 16 residues. Trimming took 1 base from V and 4 from J; bases not matched to a gene: 5. Sequencing used peripheral blood. This chain connects TRBV11-2 to TRBJ2-1; 9 nucleotides align to TRBD1. The source is a man aged 45 to 65 with acute or convalescent COVID-19. The CDR3 spells CASSLGRDRVYNEQFF. The CDR3 DNA reads as TGTGCCAGCAGCTTAGGGAGGGACAGGGTGTACAATGAGCAGTTCTTC.